The source of this TCR beta chain is a study of cytomegalovirus exposure and HLA in healthy donors. Study-wide points: When analyzed later, a missense DCLRE1C variant was found to be linked to TCR beta V- and J-gene trimming.

A note on this clone: As yet, its antigen is unknown.

Samples came from healthy bone marrow donors. Trimming at V came to 3 bases and at J to 4 bases, leaving 3 bases not matched to a gene. The CDR3 length is 15 residues. Germline lookup yields CDR1 LGHNA and CDR2 YSLEER. PCR primers comprised 60 Vbeta and 13 Jbeta primers. Sequenced by immunoSEQ multiplex PCR; TCRdb stores in-frame clones only, minus some. The table lists some 200,000 clones, 84% of them singletons. The J gene is TRBJ1-4, the V gene TRBV4-3, with 9 bases lining up with TRBD1. The source of this sequence is a woman aged 45-60 years in good health and CMV-seropositive. Material for sequencing was PBMCs. CDR3 in DNA: TGCGCCAGCAGCCAGGGACAGGGTGGTAATGAAAAACTGTTTTTT. Its translation: CASSQGQGGNEKLFF.